The text below deals with one TCR beta chain. In the original workflow: Amplification with reference gene primers provided the estimates of nucleated cell counts. TCRdb keeps only in-frame clones here, not all; method: immunoSEQ multiplex PCR. The V and J calls and clone size are taken from that table; D and trimming were inferred from the DNA. The profile shows roughly 240,000 clones, about 88% of them singletons. These data belong to a study of blood T cell repertoires in COVID-19. Study context: Sites across the United States, Italy and Spain contributed samples from acute and convalescent COVID-19. In each case, the material was cDNA or gDNA derived from T cells, B-cell-depleted T cells, or PBMCs.

Germline values: CDR1 MNHEY, CDR2 SVGAGI. This CDR3 comprises 16 residues. V was clipped by 4 bases and J by 0 bases, with 15 bases between them. Sequencing was performed on peripheral blood. This receptor was identified in a man aged 18 to 30 with active or convalescent COVID-19. J is TRBJ1-2 and V is TRBV6-5; weak D call: TRBD1 (5 bases). The CDR3 region has the DNA TGTGCCAGCAGTTGGACACTCGGAGCCTCTAACTATGGCTACACCTTC. The encoded protein is CASSWTLGASNYGYTF.